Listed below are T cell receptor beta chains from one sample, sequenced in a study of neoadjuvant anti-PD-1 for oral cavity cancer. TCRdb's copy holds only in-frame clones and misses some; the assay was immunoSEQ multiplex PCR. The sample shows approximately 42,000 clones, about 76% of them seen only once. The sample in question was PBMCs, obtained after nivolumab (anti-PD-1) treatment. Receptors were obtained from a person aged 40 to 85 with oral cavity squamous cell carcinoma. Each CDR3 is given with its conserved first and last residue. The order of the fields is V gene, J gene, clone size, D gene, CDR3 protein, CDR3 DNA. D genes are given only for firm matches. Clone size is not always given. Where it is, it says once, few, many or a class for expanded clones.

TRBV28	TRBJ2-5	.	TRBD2	CASSLGLAGGLGETQYF	TGTGCCAGCAGTCTCGGACTAGCGGGAGGGCTGGGCGAGACCCAGTACTTC
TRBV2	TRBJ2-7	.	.	CASKRQGGNEQYF	TGTGCCAGCAAACGGCAGGGGGGAAACGAGCAGTACTTC
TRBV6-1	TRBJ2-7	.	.	CASSERVQGAEQYF	TGTGCCAGCAGTGAAAGAGTCCAGGGTGCCGAGCAGTACTTC
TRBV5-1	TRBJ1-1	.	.	CASSLGGNTEAFF	TGCGCCAGCAGCTTGGGCGGGAACACTGAAGCTTTCTTT
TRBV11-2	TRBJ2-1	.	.	CASSSWALSYNEQFF	TGTGCCAGCAGCTCATGGGCGCTTTCCTACAATGAGCAGTTCTTC
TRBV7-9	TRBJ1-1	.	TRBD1	CASSFQGAAGTEAFF	TGTGCCAGCAGCTTCCAGGGGGCCGCGGGCACTGAAGCTTTCTTT
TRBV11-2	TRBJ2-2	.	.	CASSLLVQGRSGPGELFF	TGTGCCAGCAGCTTACTAGTACAGGGAAGGAGTGGTCCAGGGGAGCTGTTTTTT
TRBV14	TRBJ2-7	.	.	CASSRDLTRHEQYF	TGTGCCAGCAGTAGGGACCTAACGAGACACGAGCAGTACTTC
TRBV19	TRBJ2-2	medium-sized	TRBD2	CASTAQGTSGTGELFF	TGTGCCAGTACCGCCCAGGGGACTAGCGGCACCGGGGAGCTGTTTTTT
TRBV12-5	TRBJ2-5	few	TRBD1	CASGLGQGVSETQYF	TGTGCTAGTGGTTTGGGGCAGGGGGTGTCAGAGACCCAGTACTTC
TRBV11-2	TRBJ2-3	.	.	CASSLDPSTDTQYF	TGTGCCAGCAGCTTAGATCCTAGCACAGATACGCAGTATTTT
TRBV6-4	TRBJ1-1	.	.	CASSDSSRATEAFF	TGTGCCAGCAGTGACTCGAGCAGGGCCACTGAAGCTTTCTTT
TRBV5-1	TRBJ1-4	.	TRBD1	CASSLTGVNEKLFF	TGCGCCAGCAGCCTTACAGGGGTTAATGAAAAACTGTTTTTT
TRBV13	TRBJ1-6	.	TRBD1	CASSLERGRNNSPLHF	TGTGCCAGCAGCTTAGAGAGGGGGCGAAACAATTCACCCCTCCACTTT
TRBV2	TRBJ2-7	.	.	CASKRDSTYEQYF	TGTGCCAGCAAGAGGGACTCGACCTACGAGCAGTACTTC
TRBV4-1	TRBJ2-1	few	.	CASIREPSGDEQFF	TGCGCCAGCATCCGAGAGCCGTCCGGGGATGAGCAGTTCTTC
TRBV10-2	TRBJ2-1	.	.	CASSEFGIALYNEQFF	TGCGCCAGCAGTGAGTTCGGGATAGCGTTGTACAATGAGCAGTTCTTC
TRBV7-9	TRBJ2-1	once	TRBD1	CASSLGQGFDEQFF	TGTGCCAGCAGCTTGGGACAGGGGTTTGATGAGCAGTTCTTC
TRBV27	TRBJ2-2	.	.	CATGWGGAETGELFF	TGTGCCACCGGTTGGGGTGGGGCCGAGACCGGGGAGCTGTTTTTT
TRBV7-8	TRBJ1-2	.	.	CASTLRGQGEGYTF	TGTGCCAGCACCCTTAGGGGCCAGGGAGAGGGCTACACCTTC
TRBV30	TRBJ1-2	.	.	CAWARDIYYGYTF	TGTGCCTGGGCCCGGGACATTTACTATGGCTACACCTTC
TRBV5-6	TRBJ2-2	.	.	CASSLDRDTGELFF	TGTGCCAGCAGCTTGGACAGGGATACCGGGGAGCTGTTTTTT
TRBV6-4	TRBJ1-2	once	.	CASSGSPDSSYGYTF	TGTGCCAGCAGTGGCTCACCGGACAGCTCTTATGGCTACACCTTC
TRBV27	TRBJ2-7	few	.	CASSSGGSYEQYF	TGTGCCAGCAGTTCCGGGGGCTCCTACGAGCAGTACTTC
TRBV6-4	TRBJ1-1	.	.	CASSDRRGTEAFF	TGTGCCAGCAGTGACAGAAGGGGCACTGAAGCTTTCTTT
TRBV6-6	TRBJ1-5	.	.	CASTLRAYQPQHF	TGTGCCAGCACCCTAAGGGCCTATCAGCCCCAGCATTTT
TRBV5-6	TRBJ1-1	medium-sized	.	CASSLVRKTEAFF	TGTGCCAGCAGCTTGGTCAGGAAAACTGAAGCTTTCTTT
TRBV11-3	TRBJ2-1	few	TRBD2	CASSLASGNNEQFF	TGTGCCAGCAGCTTAGCTAGCGGGAACAATGAGCAGTTCTTC
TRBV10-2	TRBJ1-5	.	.	CASSDGGITQPQHF	TGCGCCAGCAGTGATGGGGGTATTACTCAGCCCCAGCATTTT
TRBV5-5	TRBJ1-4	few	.	CASSLLTATNEKLFF	TGTGCCAGCAGCTTGCTGACAGCAACTAATGAAAAACTGTTTTTT
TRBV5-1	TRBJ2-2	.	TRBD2	CASSSGTRGELFF	TGCGCCAGCAGCTCGGGGACTAGGGGGGAGCTGTTTTTT
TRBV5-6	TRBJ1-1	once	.	CASSLGRRTNTEAFF	TGTGCCAGCAGCCTAGGACGGAGAACGAACACTGAAGCTTTCTTT
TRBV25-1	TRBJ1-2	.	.	CASRGPHGGVGGYTF	TGTGCCAGCAGGGGACCCCACGGTGGGGTCGGTGGCTACACCTTC
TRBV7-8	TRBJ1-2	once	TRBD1	CASSFTVPGQGANGYTF	TGTGCCAGCAGCTTTACCGTACCGGGACAGGGGGCTAATGGCTACACCTTC
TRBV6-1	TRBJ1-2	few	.	CASSIRDFYGYTF	TGTGCCAGCAGTATCCGGGACTTCTATGGCTACACCTTC
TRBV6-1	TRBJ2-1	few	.	CASSEGWGRRGNEQFF	TGTGCCAGCAGTGAAGGCTGGGGTCGCCGAGGCAATGAGCAGTTCTTC
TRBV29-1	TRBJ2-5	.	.	CSYRGIQETQYF	TGCAGCTATCGGGGGATCCAAGAGACCCAGTACTTC
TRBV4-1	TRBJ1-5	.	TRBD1	CASSQEVRDSYQPQHF	TGCGCCAGCAGCCAAGAAGTCCGGGACAGCTATCAGCCCCAGCATTTT
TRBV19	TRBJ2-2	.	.	CASSSGTGELFF	TGTGCCAGTAGCTCGGGGACCGGGGAGCTGTTTTTT
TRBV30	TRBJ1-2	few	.	CAWEPRLLRGYGYTF	TGTGCCTGGGAGCCCCGTTTACTCAGAGGGTATGGCTACACCTTC
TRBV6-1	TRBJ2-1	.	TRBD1	CASTRTGAVGEQFF	TGTGCCAGCACCAGGACAGGGGCGGTGGGTGAGCAGTTCTTC
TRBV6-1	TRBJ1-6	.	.	CASSEGVSRYSPLHF	TGTGCCAGCAGTGAGGGGGTTTCCCGATATTCACCCCTCCACTTT
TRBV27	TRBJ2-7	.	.	CASSLGQGVSLWYF	TGTGCCAGCAGTTTAGGGCAGGGTGTTAGTCTCTGGTACTTC
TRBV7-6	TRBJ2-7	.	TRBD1	CASSSTGESHEQYF	TGTGCCAGCAGCTCGACAGGGGAATCCCACGAGCAGTACTTC
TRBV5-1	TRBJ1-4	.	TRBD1	CASSWGQGASNEKLFF	TGCGCCAGCAGCTGGGGACAGGGGGCATCGAATGAAAAACTGTTTTTT
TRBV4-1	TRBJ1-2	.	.	CASSQPGALNYGYTF	TGCGCCAGCAGCCAACCAGGGGCTCTTAACTATGGCTACACCTTC
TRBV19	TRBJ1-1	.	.	CASSRGWTEAFF	TGTGCCAGTAGTAGAGGTTGGACTGAAGCTTTCTTT
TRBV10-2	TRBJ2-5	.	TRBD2	CASRGGLVETQYF	TGCGCCAGCAGGGGGGGACTAGTGGAGACCCAGTACTTC
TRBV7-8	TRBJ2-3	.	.	CASSQLLVIPDTQYF	TGTGCCAGCAGTCAACTTCTAGTGATCCCAGATACGCAGTATTTT
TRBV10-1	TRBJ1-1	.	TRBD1	CASSESKGATEAFF	TGCGCCAGCAGTGAGTCGAAGGGGGCCACTGAAGCTTTCTTT
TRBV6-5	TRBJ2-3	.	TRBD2	CASSRTSGRRNTQYF	TGTGCCAGCAGCCGGACTAGCGGGAGAAGGAATACGCAGTATTTT
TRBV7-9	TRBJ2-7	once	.	CASSQDTSWEQYF	TGTGCCAGCAGCCAGGACACCTCCTGGGAGCAGTACTTC
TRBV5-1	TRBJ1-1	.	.	CASSQTSEAFF	TGCGCCAGCAGCCAGACCTCCGAAGCTTTCTTT
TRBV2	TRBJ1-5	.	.	CASSPRQANQPQHF	TGTGCCAGCAGTCCTCGACAGGCTAATCAGCCCCAGCATTTT